This entry lists 13 T cell receptor beta chains sequenced from one sample in a study of cytomegalovirus exposure and HLA in healthy donors. Only in-frame clones appear in the TCRdb table, and some are missing; sequencing was by immunoSEQ multiplex PCR. Here the sample spans 100,000 to 150,000 clones, roughly nine tenths being singletons. Specimen: PBMCs. Receptor source: a young woman in good health and CMV-seronegative.

V usage is TRBV11-2 and J usage is TRBJ2-3, with unresolved D. Trimming took 2 bases from V and 1 from J, leaving 7 bases between them. Germline V gene sequence: CDR1 SGHAT, CDR2 FQNNGV. The CDR3 is 14 amino acids. The CDR3 DNA reads as TGTGCCAGCAGCTTATCTCCAGGCACAGATACGCAGTATTTT. Encoded protein: CASSLSPGTDTQYF.

J is TRBJ2-7 and V is TRBV4-1; 9 bases are shared with TRBD1. V lost 5 bases to trimming and J lost 7 bases; unmatched junction nucleotides: 6. The CDR3 is 13 amino acids. CDR1 and CDR2 from the germline V gene are MGHRA and YSYEKL. This CDR3 is CASSGTGLEEQYF. CDR3 bases: TGCGCCAGCAGCGGGACAGGGTTGGAGGAGCAGTACTTC.

This chain connects TRBV7-2 to TRBJ2-3; D is perhaps TRBD2 (5 bases). CDR3 size: 20 residues. Germline CDR1 SGHTA, CDR2 FQGNSA. V gave up 0 bases and J gave up 1 base, with 23 bases separating them. Here the CDR3 reads CASSLAPPPLGGSRTDTQYF. CDR3 nucleotides: TGTGCCAGCAGCTTAGCTCCCCCCCCGCTTGGTGGGAGTCGCACAGATACGCAGTATTTT.

By proportion, this clone is medium-sized. The rearrangement links TRBV6-4 to TRBJ2-1; perhaps TRBD2 as D (6 bases). The V end lost 6 bases, the J end lost 0 bases, and 6 bases lay between the germline ends. The CDR3 length is 13 residues. Germline lookup yields CDR1 MRHNA and CDR2 SNTAGT. The CDR3 sequence is CASSGSSYNEQFF. The CDR3 bases are TGTGCCAGCAGCGGGAGCTCCTACAATGAGCAGTTCTTC.

The chain uses TRBV4-1 and TRBJ2-7, with TRBD2 identical over 7 bases. J lost 1 base, V lost 1 base, and 7 bases had no gene match. Germline-derived CDR1 and CDR2 are MGHRA and YSYEKL. This CDR3 is 16 amino acids long. The CDR3 protein is CASSQASGTLSYEQYF. CDR3 DNA: TGCGCCAGCAGCCAAGCGAGCGGGACCCTATCCTACGAGCAGTACTTC.

The chain carries TRBV11-3 and TRBJ2-7; 11 bases are a match to TRBD1. After removal of 5 bases from V and 6 bases from J, the junction contained 3 bases not matched to a gene. Germline CDR1 reads SGHNT; CDR2 reads YENEEA. The length of the CDR3 is 13 residues. The CDR3 loop is CASSTGTGGEQYF. The CDR3 DNA reads as TGTGCCAGCAGCACAGGGACAGGGGGCGAGCAGTACTTC.

This sequence joins TRBV13 and TRBJ2-7, with TRBD2 as a possible D gene (6 bases). V lost 0 bases and J lost 6, with 15 bases in between. The germline V gene has CDR1 PRHDT and CDR2 FYEKMQ (reference sequence). There are 15 residues in the CDR3. This CDR3 reads CASSLGGSTIGEQYF. As DNA, the CDR3 is TGTGCCAGCAGCTTAGGCGGGAGCACAATAGGCGAGCAGTACTTC.

This clone was counted a few times. The chain has TRBV28 and TRBJ1-2, with TRBD1 matching over 8 bases. Germline V gives CDR1 MDHEN, CDR2 SYDVKM. Trimming at V came to 5 bases and at J to 8 bases, leaving 13 bases not matched to a gene. The CDR3 totals 15 residues. The CDR3 region is CASSRTQGAGGGYTF. The DNA of the CDR3 is TGTGCCAGCAGTCGGACCCAGGGGGCAGGAGGCGGCTACACCTTC.

This clone was seen a single time. The rearrangement joins TRBV6-4 to TRBJ2-1; 8 bases align to TRBD1. Germline-derived CDR1 and CDR2 are MRHNA and SNTAGT. The CDR3 spans 14 residues. The junction had 2 bases not matched to a gene; V was cut back by 5 bases and J by 2 bases. The CDR3 spells CASSQQGAYNEQFF. Here the CDR3 DNA reads TGTGCCAGCAGTCAACAGGGGGCCTACAATGAGCAGTTCTTC.

This rearrangement joins TRBV5-1 to TRBJ1-1; 8 positions agree with TRBD1. J gave up 4 bases and V 4 bases, and 3 bases lay outside the gene matches. The CDR3 spans 13 residues. The V gene's germline CDR1 is SGHRS and CDR2 YFSETQ. The chain's CDR3 is CASSRTGSTEAFF. The CDR3 DNA is TGCGCCAGCAGCCGGACAGGGAGCACTGAAGCTTTCTTT.

This clone was seen only once. This chain connects TRBV11-3 to TRBJ2-7; D may be TRBD1 (6 bases). The V and J ends lost 5 bases and 0 bases respectively, with 14 bases between them. This CDR3 comprises 15 residues. From germline, CDR1 is SGHNT and CDR2 YENEEA. CDR3: CASSHWTVPSYEQYF. The CDR3 DNA reads as TGTGCCAGCAGCCACTGGACAGTCCCCTCCTACGAGCAGTACTTC. Complete variable domain (other parts from reference TRBV11-3 and TRBJ2-7): EAGVVQSPRYKIIEKKQPVAFWCNPISGHNTLYWYLQNLGQGPELLIRYENEEAVDDSQLPKDRFSAERLKGVDSTLKIQPAELGDSAVYLCASSHWTVPSYEQYFGPGTRLTVT.

This clone showed up just once. CDR3 protein: CASSDTYEQYF. CDR3 nucleotide sequence: TGTGCCAGCAGTGACACCTACGAGCAGTACTTC. This rearrangement joins TRBV27 to TRBJ2-7; D ambiguous. Trimming pared 5 bases from V and 2 bases from J, leaving 4 bases between. Germline V lookup: CDR1 MNHEY, CDR2 SMNVEV (reference sequence). The CDR3 totals 11 residues.

The gene calls are TRBV4-2 and TRBJ1-2; no clear D gene. Trimming left V 0 bases short and J 4 bases short, with 18 bases between. Germline lookup yields CDR1 LGHNA and CDR2 YNFKEQ. This CDR3 is built from 17 residues. The CDR3 loop is CASSQDGAGLRVYGYTF. In DNA form, the CDR3 reads TGTGCCAGCAGCCAAGATGGTGCGGGGTTGAGGGTCTATGGCTACACCTTC.